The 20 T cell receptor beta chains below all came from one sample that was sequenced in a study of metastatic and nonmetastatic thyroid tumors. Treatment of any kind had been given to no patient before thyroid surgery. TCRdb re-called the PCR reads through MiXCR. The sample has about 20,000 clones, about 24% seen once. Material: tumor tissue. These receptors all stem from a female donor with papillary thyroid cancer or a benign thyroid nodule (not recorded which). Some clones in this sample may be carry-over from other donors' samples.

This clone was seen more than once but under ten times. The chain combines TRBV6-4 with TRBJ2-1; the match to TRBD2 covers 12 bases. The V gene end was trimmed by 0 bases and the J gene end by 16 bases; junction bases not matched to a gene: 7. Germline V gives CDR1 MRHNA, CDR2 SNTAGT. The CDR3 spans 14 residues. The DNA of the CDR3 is TGTGCCAGCAGTGACTCGACTAGCGGGAGTGATCATTTCTTC. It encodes CASSDSTSGSDHFF.

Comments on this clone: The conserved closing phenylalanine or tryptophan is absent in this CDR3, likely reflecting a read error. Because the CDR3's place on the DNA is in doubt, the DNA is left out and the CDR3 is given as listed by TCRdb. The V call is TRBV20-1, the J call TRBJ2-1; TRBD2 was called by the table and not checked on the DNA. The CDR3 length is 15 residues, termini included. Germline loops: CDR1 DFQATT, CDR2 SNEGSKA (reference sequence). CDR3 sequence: CSALPVTSCYNEQSI.

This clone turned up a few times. The CDR3 region has the DNA TGTGCCAGCACGGGACAGTCGTATTCACCCCTCCACTTT. Protein sequence: CASTGQSYSPLHF. This chain connects TRBV28 to TRBJ1-6; 7 nucleotides line up with TRBD1. Trimming took 7 bases from V and 8 from J; bases not matched to a gene: 5. The germline CDR1 and CDR2 sequences are MDHEN and SYDVKM. This CDR3 is built from 13 residues.

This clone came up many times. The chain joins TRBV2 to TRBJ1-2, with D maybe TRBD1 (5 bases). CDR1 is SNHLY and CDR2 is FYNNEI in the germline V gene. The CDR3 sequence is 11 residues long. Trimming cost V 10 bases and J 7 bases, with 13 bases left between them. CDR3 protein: CAIGGTAGYTF. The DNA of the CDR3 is TGTGCCATTGGGGGGACGGCTGGCTACACCTTC.

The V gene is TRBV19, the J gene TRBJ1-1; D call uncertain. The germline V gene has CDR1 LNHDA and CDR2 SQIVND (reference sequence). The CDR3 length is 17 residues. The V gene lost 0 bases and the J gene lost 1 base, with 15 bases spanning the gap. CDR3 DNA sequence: TGTGCCAGTAGTATAGATCACACCCGTTTAAAGAACACTGAAGCTTTCTTT. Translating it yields CASSIDHTRLKNTEAFF.

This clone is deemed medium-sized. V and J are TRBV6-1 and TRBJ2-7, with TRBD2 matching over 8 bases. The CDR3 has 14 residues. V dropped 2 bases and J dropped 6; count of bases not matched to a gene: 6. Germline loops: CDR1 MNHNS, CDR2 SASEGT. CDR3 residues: CASSESSGSSEQYF. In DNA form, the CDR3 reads TGTGCCAGCAGTGAATCCAGCGGGAGCTCCGAGCAGTACTTC.

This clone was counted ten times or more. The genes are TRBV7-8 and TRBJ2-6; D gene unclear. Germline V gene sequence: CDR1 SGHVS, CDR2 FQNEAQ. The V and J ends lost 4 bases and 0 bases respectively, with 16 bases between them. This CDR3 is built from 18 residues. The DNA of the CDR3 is TGTGCCAGCAGCTCGAACAATTTACGGAGCTCTGGGGCCAACGTCCTGACTTTC. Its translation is CASSSNNLRSSGANVLTF.

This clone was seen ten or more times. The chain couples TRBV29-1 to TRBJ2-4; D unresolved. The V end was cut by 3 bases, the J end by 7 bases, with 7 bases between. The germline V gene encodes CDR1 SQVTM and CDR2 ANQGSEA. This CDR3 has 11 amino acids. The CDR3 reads CSVDRSNIQYF. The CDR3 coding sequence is TGCAGCGTTGACAGGTCGAACATTCAGTACTTC.

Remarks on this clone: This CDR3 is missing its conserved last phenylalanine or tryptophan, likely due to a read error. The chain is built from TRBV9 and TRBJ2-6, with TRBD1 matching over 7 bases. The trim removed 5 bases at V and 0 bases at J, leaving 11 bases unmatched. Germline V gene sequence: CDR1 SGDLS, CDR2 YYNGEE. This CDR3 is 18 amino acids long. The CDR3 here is CASRVTPQGFSGANVLTL. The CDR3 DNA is TGTGCCAGCAGAGTTACTCCACAGGGGTTCTCTGGGGCCAACGTCCTGACTCTC.

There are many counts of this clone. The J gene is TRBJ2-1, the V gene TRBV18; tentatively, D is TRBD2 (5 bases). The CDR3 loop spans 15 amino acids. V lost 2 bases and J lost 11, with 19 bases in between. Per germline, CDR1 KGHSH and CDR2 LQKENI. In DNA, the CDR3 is TGTGCCAGCTCACCATCGGACGGTCCGGGGTTGAAGCAGTTCTTC. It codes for CASSPSDGPGLKQFF.

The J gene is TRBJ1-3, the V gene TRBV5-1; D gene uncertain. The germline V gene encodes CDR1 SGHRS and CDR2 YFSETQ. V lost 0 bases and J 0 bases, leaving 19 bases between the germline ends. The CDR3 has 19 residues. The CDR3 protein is CASSLVGIGVSSSGNTIYF. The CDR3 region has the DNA TGCGCCAGCAGCTTGGTTGGGATTGGGGTCTCCAGCTCTGGAAACACCATATATTTT.

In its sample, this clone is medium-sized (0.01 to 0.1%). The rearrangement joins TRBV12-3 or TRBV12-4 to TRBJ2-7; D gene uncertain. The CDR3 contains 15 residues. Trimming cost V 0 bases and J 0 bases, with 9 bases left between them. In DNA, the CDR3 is TGTGCCAGCAGTTTAGCGGGAAGCGCCTCCTACGAGCAGTACTTC. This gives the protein CASSLAGSASYEQYF.

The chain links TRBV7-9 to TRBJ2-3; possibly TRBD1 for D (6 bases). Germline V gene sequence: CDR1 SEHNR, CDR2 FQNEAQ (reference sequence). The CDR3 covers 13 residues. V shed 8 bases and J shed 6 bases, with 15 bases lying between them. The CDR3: CASQRVTGDTQYF. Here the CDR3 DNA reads TGTGCCAGCCAAAGGGTGACAGGCGATACGCAGTATTTT.

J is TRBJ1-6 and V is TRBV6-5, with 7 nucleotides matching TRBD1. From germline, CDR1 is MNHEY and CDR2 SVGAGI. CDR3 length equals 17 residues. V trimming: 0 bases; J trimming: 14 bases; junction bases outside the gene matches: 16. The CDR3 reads CASSYSSQEQGKKALHF. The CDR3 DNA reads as TGTGCCAGCAGTTACTCGAGTCAGGAACAGGGGAAAAAGGCCCTCCACTTT.

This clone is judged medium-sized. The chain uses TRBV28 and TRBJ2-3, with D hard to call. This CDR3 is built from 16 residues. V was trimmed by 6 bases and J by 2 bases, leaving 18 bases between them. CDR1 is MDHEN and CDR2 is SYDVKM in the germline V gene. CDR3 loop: CASSQEYGSVTDTQYF. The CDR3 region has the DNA TGTGCCAGCAGCCAGGAATATGGTTCTGTCACAGATACGCAGTATTTT.

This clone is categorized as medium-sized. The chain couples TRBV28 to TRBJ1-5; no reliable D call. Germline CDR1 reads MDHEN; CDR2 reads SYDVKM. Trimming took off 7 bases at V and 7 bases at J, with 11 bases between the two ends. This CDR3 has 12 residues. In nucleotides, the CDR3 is TGTGCCAGCAAAAGGGTAGAGCAGCCCCAGCATTTT. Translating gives CASKRVEQPQHF.

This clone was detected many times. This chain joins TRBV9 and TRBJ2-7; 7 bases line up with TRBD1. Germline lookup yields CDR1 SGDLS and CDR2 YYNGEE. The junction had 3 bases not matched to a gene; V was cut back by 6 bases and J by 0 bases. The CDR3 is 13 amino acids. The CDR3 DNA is TGTGCCAGCAACAGACAGGGCTCCTACGAGCAGTACTTC. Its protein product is CASNRQGSYEQYF. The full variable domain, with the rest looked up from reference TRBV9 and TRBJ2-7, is DSGVTQTPKHLITATGQRVTLRCSPRSGDLSVYWYQQSLDQGLQFLIQYYNGEERAKGNILERFSAQQFPDLHSELNLSSLELGDSALYFCASNRQGSYEQYFGPGTRLTVT.

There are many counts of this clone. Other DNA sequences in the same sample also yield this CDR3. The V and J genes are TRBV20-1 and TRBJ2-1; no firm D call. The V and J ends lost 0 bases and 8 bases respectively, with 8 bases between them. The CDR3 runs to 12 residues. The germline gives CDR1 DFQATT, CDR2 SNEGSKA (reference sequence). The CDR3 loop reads CSARDLFDEQFF. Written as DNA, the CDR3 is TGCAGTGCTAGAGATCTTTTCGATGAGCAGTTCTTC.

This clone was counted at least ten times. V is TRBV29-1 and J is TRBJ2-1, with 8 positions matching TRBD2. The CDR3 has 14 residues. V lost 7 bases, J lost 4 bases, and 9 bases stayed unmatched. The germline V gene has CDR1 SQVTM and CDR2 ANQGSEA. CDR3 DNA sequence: TGCAGCGCTCACCGGGGGGGAGGTTACAATGAGCAGTTCTTC. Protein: CSAHRGGGYNEQFF.

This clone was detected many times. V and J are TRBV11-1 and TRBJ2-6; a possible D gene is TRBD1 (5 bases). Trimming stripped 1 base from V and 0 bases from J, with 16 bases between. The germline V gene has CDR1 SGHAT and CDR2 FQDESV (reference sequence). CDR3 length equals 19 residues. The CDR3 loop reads CASSLVFRGGLSGANVLTF. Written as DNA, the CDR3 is TGTGCCAGCAGCTTAGTTTTTAGGGGTGGGCTCTCTGGGGCCAACGTCCTGACTTTC.